This entry concerns a single T cell receptor beta chain. As yet, its antigen is unknown. Only in-frame clones appear in the TCRdb table, and some are missing; sequencing was by immunoSEQ multiplex PCR. Of more than 300,000 clones in the sample, roughly 85% were seen once. The approximately 120-subject validation cohort, separate from the roughly 700-subject first cohort, included the donors. In germline, CDR1 is MNHEY, CDR2 SVGAGI. The CDR3 length is 14 residues. Trimming pared 3 bases from V and 5 bases from J, leaving 14 bases between. The data were obtained in a study of cytomegalovirus exposure and HLA in healthy donors. Whole-study findings and limits: Whilst most TCR sequences proved rare, a subset of public TCRs occurred across many donors. Overall, approximately 150 TCR beta chains were annotated as cytomegalovirus-associated.

The TCR sequence derives from a young woman in good health and CMV-seronegative. The sequenced sample was PBMCs. The chain employs TRBV6-5 and TRBJ2-7; D ambiguous. The CDR3 DNA sequence: TGTGCCAGCAGTTATCTTCGAGGAACCGACGAGCAGTACTTC. Its protein is CASSYLRGTDEQYF.